This T cell receptor beta chain came from a study of T cells after yellow fever vaccination. Study-level findings and limits: The appearance of a small share of clonotypes in both CD4 and CD8 compartments was observed. Once the booster was given, most primary-vaccination clones reappeared, at roughly 96% for CD4 and more than 85% for CD8. Memory subsets that were sorted on day 0 lacked detectable signal for almost all vaccine-responding clonotypes.

This clonotype was recorded at least ten times. The CDR3 sequence is 15 residues long. Trimming pared 2 bases from V and 10 bases from J, leaving 15 bases between. From germline, CDR1 is MNHNS and CDR2 SASEGT. TCRdb itself ran the 5' RACE reads through MiXCR, one entry per CDR3 protein. Of 29,000 or so distinct CDR3 sequences in the sample, 6.3% were seen once. The receptor was isolated from a man aged 30 to 45 who received the YFV17D yellow fever vaccine. The chain joins TRBV6-1 to TRBJ1-6; D is ambiguous. The input for sequencing was PBMCs, either bulk or a sorted T-cell subset (CD4+, CD8+, memory, or dextramer-sorted; not recorded which), taken on the day of the yellow fever booster vaccination. The CDR3: CASSERHLQASPLHF. CDR3 DNA: TGTGCCAGCAGTGAAAGGCACCTACAAGCGTCACCCCTCCACTTT.